Sequencing of this T cell receptor (beta chain) was carried out in a study of T cells in Graves' hyperthyroidism and ophthalmopathy (dated by TCRdb to between 2018 and 2021). Study-wide context: Peripheral blood was collected at initial diagnosis, before any treatment. TCR V-J signatures able to tell the groups apart were searched for in a discovery cohort of 90 to 100 patients, of whom more than 40 had Graves' ophthalmopathy and some 60 had stable Graves' hyperthyroidism. Prospective prediction of ophthalmopathy was tested in an independent validation cohort consisting of roughly 19 hyperthyroidism patients and around 17 patients who later progressed to ophthalmopathy. For training and testing, the 100 or so patients in the discovery cohort were randomly divided in a 7:3 ratio. Thyroid tissue and blood T-cell repertoires from six or seven Graves' hyperthyroidism patients were also compared in the study. Once sampling was done, hyperthyroidism patients were given methimazole at a starting dose of 30 mg daily, whereas ophthalmopathy patients were given high-dose intravenous methylprednisolone. TCR Vbeta CDR3 sequencing of 120 to 150 peripheral blood samples (about 45 ophthalmopathy, around 80 hyperthyroidism and roughly 17 progressor patients) is reported in the paper.

Results the study describes overall, beyond this receptor: Most expanded thyroid clonotypes (frequency above 0.001) were also detected in blood, a finding suggesting that blood repertoires may reflect thyroid immune responses. In validation, progression to ophthalmopathy was predicted by the model with 70.59% sensitivity and nearly 75% specificity, a median of roughly 6.4 months before onset. Sample size was not statistically predetermined, and investigators were not blinded to group allocation. In cross-validation, a model built on a 13 V-J signature told ophthalmopathy apart from stable hyperthyroidism with approximately 90% sensitivity and about 81% specificity, and in testing the same model reached 80%/75%.

TCR beta CDR3 regions were amplified from RNA transcripts. The TCR CDR3 was subjected to a first round of RT-PCR using the HTBI primer set and the Qiagen OneStep RT-PCR kit. The libraries were constructed in a second round of multiplex PCR and then size-selected and purified. Paired-end sequencing of the libraries was performed with 100 bp reads on an Illumina HiSeq2000. The source study handled its data this way. SOAPnuke was used to process the raw data, with reads discarded if the reads contained adapters or uncalled bases, had a mean Phred below 15, or lacked an exact constant-primer or identifier match. High-quality paired reads were merged using COPE v1.2.5, and each unique nucleotide sequence was defined as a clonotype. MiTCR v1.1 was used to align clonotypes to the IMGT TRBV, TRBD and TRBJ reference segments. The analysis was restricted to V-J combinations with a frequency above 0.0001, which together covered about 99% of the repertoires. A TCS score was defined as the ratio between F50 (clonal expansion) and ExV (chaos), using BLOSUM62-based TCRdist between CDR3 peptides within each V-J. Welch's t-statistics and random forest reduced 500 to 650 V-J features to 10 to 15, which were used in a naive Bayes classifier (R e1071). The public reads were reprocessed in TCRdb via fastp at Q25 and MiXCR, keeping in-frame beta chains. Rows matching on CDR3 protein sequence are summarized as one entry with the most common DNA and genes. What appears here as the V and J calls and clone size reflects TCRdb's work, not the paper's. In all, the sample holds 600,000 to 850,000 distinct CDR3 sequences, and about 17% of those were seen once. Approximately 15% of the sample is held by the ten biggest clonotypes.

The hyperthyroidism patients were between 18 and 65 years old and newly diagnosed, with a disease duration of less than 2 months. The study excluded patients with uncontrolled infections, other autoimmune diseases, pregnancy or lactation. Diagnoses relied on clinical symptoms, serum thyroxine and TRAb, thyroid ultrasound and orbital computed tomography. Blood from progressor patients was collected at the time of first diagnosis with hyperthyroidism, before any ophthalmopathy symptoms had appeared. PBMCs were separated from approximately 9.9 ml of fresh peripheral blood using Ficoll-Paque density gradient centrifugation. Progressor patients were first diagnosed with Graves' hyperthyroidism and then developed ophthalmopathy during follow-up. Total RNA was extracted with Trizol reagent, and quality was checked on an Agilent 2100 Bioanalyzer. For CDR1 and CDR2, the germline V gene lists SGHDT and YYEEEE. Trimming removed 5 bases from V and 4 bases from J; the gene matches leave 7 bases unexplained. The CDR3 sequence holds 14 residues, the cysteine and phenylalanine included. Only the CDR3 portion is preserved as DNA: 42 bases, with reading frame beginning at the first base.

There are a few counts of this clonotype. Its recognized antigen is unknown. There are no base qualities to consult, and no much larger clone falls within one base. The source material was blood. This chain is built from TRBV5-6 and TRBJ1-1; 8 central nucleotides agree with TRBD1. This TCR derives from a woman in her 50s with Graves' hyperthyroidism that later progressed to Graves' ophthalmopathy. CDR3 loop: CASRPDRVSTEAFF. At the DNA level, the sequence is TGTGCCAGCAGGCCGGACAGGGTGAGCACTGAAGCTTTCTTT.